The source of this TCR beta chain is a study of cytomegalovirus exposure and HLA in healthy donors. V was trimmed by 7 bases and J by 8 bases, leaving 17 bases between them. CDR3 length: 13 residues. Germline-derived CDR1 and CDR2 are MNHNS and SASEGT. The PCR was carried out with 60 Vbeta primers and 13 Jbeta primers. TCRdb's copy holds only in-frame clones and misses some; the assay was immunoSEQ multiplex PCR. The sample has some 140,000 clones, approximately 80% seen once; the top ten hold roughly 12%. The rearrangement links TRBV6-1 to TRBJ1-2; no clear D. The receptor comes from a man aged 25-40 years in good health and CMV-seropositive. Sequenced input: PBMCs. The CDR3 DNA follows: TGTGCCAGCACCCCGGGCCGAGGAGGCGGCTACACCTTC. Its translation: CASTPGRGGGYTF.